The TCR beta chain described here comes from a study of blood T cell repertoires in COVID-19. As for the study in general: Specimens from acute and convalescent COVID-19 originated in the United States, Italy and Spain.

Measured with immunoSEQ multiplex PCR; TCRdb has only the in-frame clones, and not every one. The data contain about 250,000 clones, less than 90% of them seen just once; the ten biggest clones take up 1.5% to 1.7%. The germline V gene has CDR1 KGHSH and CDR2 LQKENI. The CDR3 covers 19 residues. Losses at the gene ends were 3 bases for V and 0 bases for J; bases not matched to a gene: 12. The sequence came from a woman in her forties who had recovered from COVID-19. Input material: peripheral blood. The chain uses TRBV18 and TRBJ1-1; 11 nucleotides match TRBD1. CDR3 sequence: CASSPYPDRGHGMNTEAFF. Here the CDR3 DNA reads TGTGCCAGCTCACCCTACCCGGACAGGGGGCATGGGATGAACACTGAAGCTTTCTTT.